This TCR beta chain was sequenced during a study of shared clonotypes between healthy human individuals. Study-level information: Three men and a couple of women, aged 18 to 49, were donors.

Data came from immunoSEQ multiplex PCR; TCRdb stores just in-frame clones and leaves some out. The sample includes 1 million to 1.3 million clones, approximately 80% of them seen just once. The CDR3 contains 15 residues. Germline values: CDR1 SGHRS, CDR2 YFSETQ. The V gene end was trimmed by 4 bases and the J gene end by 2 bases; junction bases not matched to a gene: 6. The study separated CD4+ cells into CD45RA+ naive and CD45RA-negative memory subsets. In the case of this clone: Its antigen is currently unknown.

Notes on the study in general: Some naive CD4 clonotypes, around 4.7%, turned up in common across four donors.

The specimen sequenced was memory CD4+ T cells from PBMCs. Subset denoted: CD45RA-negative fraction. The TCR sequence derives from a man aged 18 to 35 in good health. Some clones in this sample may be carry-over from other donors' samples. The chain joins TRBV5-1 to TRBJ2-7; the match to TRBD2 covers 10 bases. The CDR3 DNA is TGCGCCAGCAGCCCAGCTAGCGGGAGCACCTACGAGCAGTACTTC. It codes for CASSPASGSTYEQYF.